These 29 T cell receptor beta chains were sequenced from one sample in a study of low-dose radiotherapy and immunotherapy resistance in tumors. Covering alpha and beta chains, TRAV- and TRBV-specific primers were used for the first-strand cDNA. It was with a constant-region primer and a V-primer adapter that TCRs were amplified over roughly 19 PCR cycles. TCRdb ran MiXCR on the reads and lists one entry per CDR3 protein. The table has 55,000 to 70,000 distinct CDR3 sequences, under 30% seen once. The time point here: before trial treatment. The sample in question was PBMCs, obtained before treatment. The origin of the receptors is a male donor with prostate cancer.

This clonotype was detected a few times. V is TRBV20-1 and J is TRBJ2-7, with 11 bases lining up with TRBD1. The V gene's germline CDR1 is DFQATT and CDR2 SNEGSKA (reference sequence). V lost 1 base and J lost 5; bases outside the gene matches: 4. The CDR3 is made up of 14 amino acids. The CDR3 loop reads CSARGTGGFNEQYF. DNA for the CDR3: TGCAGTGCTAGAGGGACAGGGGGCTTCAACGAGCAGTACTTC.

Concerning this clonotype: A read error is the likely source, as a far larger clone sits one nucleotide away. The chain couples TRBV6-1 to TRBJ2-1; 8 positions agree with TRBD2. CDR1 and CDR2 from the germline V gene are MNHNS and SASEGT. Losses at the gene ends were 3 bases for V and 7 bases for J; bases not matched to a gene: 11. This CDR3 region has 16 residues. CDR3: CASSDFTAGEGNEQFF. The CDR3 nucleotides are TGTGCCAGCAGTGATTTCACAGCGGGAGAGGGTAATGAGCAGTTCTTC.

This clonotype was observed many times. This chain links TRBV5-1 with TRBJ2-7, with 9 bases lining up with TRBD1. The CDR3 is 14 amino acids. Losses at the gene ends were 1 base for V and 5 bases for J; bases not matched to a gene: 4. Germline V gene sequence: CDR1 SGHRS, CDR2 YFSETQ. CDR3 sequence reads: CASSLRTGDDEQYF. CDR3 bases: TGCGCCAGCAGCTTGCGGACAGGGGATGACGAGCAGTACTTC.

This clonotype occurred many times. The chain is built from TRBV30 and TRBJ1-5; 7 bases line up with TRBD1. Germline values: CDR1 GTSNPN, CDR2 SVGIG (reference sequence). The CDR3 sequence is 15 residues long. Trimming at V came to 4 bases and at J to 4 bases, leaving 10 bases not matched to a gene. CDR3 protein: CAWTSRGTENQPQHF. Here the CDR3 DNA reads TGTGCCTGGACCTCAAGGGGGACAGAAAATCAGCCCCAGCATTTT.

V is TRBV23-1 and J is TRBJ2-5, with 7 positions matching TRBD1. TRBV23-1 is an ORF for which the function is uncertain. CDR3 length: 15 amino acids. V lost 1 base to trimming and J lost 1 base; unmatched junction nucleotides: 3. CDR3 amino acids: CASSQYRDSQETQYF. The CDR3 coding sequence is TGCGCCAGCAGTCAATACCGGGACAGCCAAGAGACCCAGTACTTC.

This clonotype was seen only a few times. The chain joins TRBV19 to TRBJ1-5, with a tentative D call TRBD1 (6 bases). The CDR3 sequence is 16 residues long. The V end was cut by 6 bases, the J end by 1 base, with 16 bases between. Germline V gives CDR1 LNHDA, CDR2 SQIVND (reference sequence). The CDR3 sequence: CASSRRGTESNQPQHF. The DNA for the CDR3 is TGTGCCAGTAGCAGGAGGGGGACGGAAAGCAATCAGCCCCAGCATTTT.

V gene TRBV11-2 combines with J gene TRBJ2-2; D ambiguous. V lost 3 bases and J 10 bases, leaving 9 bases between the germline ends. The CDR3 runs to 12 residues. CDR1 is SGHAT, CDR2 FQNNGV, per germline. The CDR3 bases are TGTGCCAGCAGCTTGAGCAGATTGGAGCTGTTTTTT. This gives the protein CASSLSRLELFF. Full variable domain (rest looked up from reference TRBV11-2 and TRBJ2-2): EAGVAQSPRYKIIEKRQSVAFWCNPISGHATLYWYQQILGQGPKLLIQFQNNGVVDDSQLPKDRFSAERLKGVDSTLKIQPAKLEDSAVYLCASSLSRLELFFGEGSRLTVL.

The table lists this clonotype with many counts. This chain uses TRBV19 with TRBJ2-1; the D gene is possibly TRBD1 (5 bases). Deletions cut 3 bases from V and 8 bases from J, with 14 bases between. This CDR3 region has 14 residues. CDR1 LNHDA and CDR2 SQIVND come from the germline V gene (reference sequence). CDR3 amino acids: CASSIRLQGDEQFF. The DNA for the CDR3 is TGTGCCAGTAGTATTAGGCTTCAGGGCGATGAGCAGTTCTTC.

To note about this clonotype: This may arise from a read error, as a much more abundant clone is one base away. This chain connects TRBV19 to TRBJ2-5; D gene uncertain. The CDR3 length is 14 residues. The germline V gene encodes CDR1 LNHDA and CDR2 SQIVND (reference sequence). Trimming removed 7 bases at V and 11 bases at J, with 23 bases between. CDR3 loop: CASTIDSTYNEQYF. CDR3 DNA sequence: TGTGCCAGTACCATAGACTCCACCTACAATGAGCAGTACTTC.

J is TRBJ1-6 and V is TRBV19; D remains ambiguous. The CDR3 extends over 16 amino acids. V dropped 5 bases and J dropped 6 bases, with 17 bases sitting between them. Germline values: CDR1 LNHDA, CDR2 SQIVND (reference sequence). CDR3 protein: CASSYTGSRGNSPLHF. For the CDR3, the DNA is TGTGCCAGTAGTTATACCGGGAGCCGCGGTAATTCACCCCTCCACTTT.

This clonotype was picked up a small number of times. V is TRBV28 and J is TRBJ1-6, with TRBD1 matching 9 bases. This CDR3 has 15 amino acids. Trimming cost V 7 bases and J 7 bases; bases outside gene matches: 8. The germline V gene encodes CDR1 MDHEN and CDR2 SYDVKM. The CDR3 sequence: CASTAPGQGNSPLHF. The CDR3 DNA reads as TGTGCCAGCACCGCCCCGGGACAGGGAAATTCACCCCTCCACTTT.

Details on this clonotype: A much larger clone is a single base away; this may be a read error. The chain recombines TRBV7-9 with TRBJ1-2; D might be TRBD1 (5 bases). Looked up from germline, CDR1 is SEHNR and CDR2 is FQNEAQ (reference sequence). The CDR3 sequence is 14 residues long. CDR3 in amino acids: CACSKQTASYGYTF. In DNA form, the CDR3 reads TGTGCCTGCAGCAAACAGACAGCTTCTTATGGCTACACCTTC.

There are many counts of this clonotype. The chain combines TRBV2 with TRBJ2-2; unclear D gene. Trimming stripped 4 bases from V and 5 bases from J, with 8 bases between. The germline V gene has CDR1 SNHLY and CDR2 FYNNEI. The CDR3 extends over 13 amino acids. CDR3 coding DNA: TGTGCCAGCAGTGCAGCCGTGACCGGGGAGCTGTTTTTT. Its translation: CASSAAVTGELFF.

This clonotype was recorded many times. The chain carries TRBV5-1 and TRBJ2-1, with 14 bases fitting TRBD2. Germline CDR1 is SGHRS and CDR2 is YFSETQ. The CDR3 length is 19 residues. After removal of 2 bases from V and 7 bases from J, the junction contained 14 bases not matched to a gene. The CDR3 DNA sequence: TGCGCCAGCAGCTTTGGACTAGCGGGAGGCGGAGGGGCCTCTAATGAGCAGTTCTTC. Translation gives CASSFGLAGGGGASNEQFF.

A word on this clonotype: It is likely a read error: a sequence one base away is far more abundant. The chain employs TRBV5-1 and TRBJ2-4; perhaps TRBD1 as D (7 bases). CDR3 length: 17 residues. The germline V and J ends were trimmed by 2 bases and 13 bases, with 28 bases remaining between them. Germline values: CDR1 SGHRS, CDR2 YFSETQ. The CDR3 here is CASSFALAGSQGDEQYF. DNA for the CDR3: TGCGCCAGCAGCTTCGCCCTGGCGGGGTCCCAGGGGGATGAGCAGTACTTC.

J is TRBJ2-1 and V is TRBV5-8, with 8 bases fitting TRBD2. Germline-derived CDR1 and CDR2 are SGHTS and YDEGEE. With V trimmed by 7 bases and J by 2 bases, 11 bases remained unmatched. The CDR3 runs to 16 residues. The CDR3 region is CASVYSGGPTYNEQFF. The CDR3 coding sequence is TGTGCCAGCGTATACAGCGGGGGCCCCACCTACAATGAGCAGTTCTTC.

Details on this clonotype: No DNA is shown, since the ends of the CDR3 on it are uncertain; the CDR3 is the one TCRdb lists. The genes are TRBV7-5 and TRBJ2-2; the table's D call, TRBD1, has no DNA check behind it. TRBV7-5 is a documented pseudogene. The CDR3 extends over 22 residues, inclusive of both ends. The CDR3 region is CISVPTSAQAITPGSCFFFFFF.

At least ten counts were recorded for this clonotype. The V gene is TRBV7-8, the J gene TRBJ1-1; 9 nucleotides align to TRBD1. J lost 0 bases, V lost 1 base, and 3 bases had no gene match. CDR3 length equals 16 residues. Germline CDR1 reads SGHVS; CDR2 reads FQNEAQ. For the CDR3, the DNA is TGTGCCAGCAGCTTAGAGGGACAGGGACTGAACACTGAAGCTTTCTTT. Protein: CASSLEGQGLNTEAFF.

Note on this clonotype: The likely explanation is a read error, given a far larger clone one base away. This chain links TRBV27 with TRBJ2-1; the D gene is possibly TRBD1 (6 bases). Trimming left V 10 bases short and J 5 bases short, with 15 bases between. Germline V CDR1 and CDR2: MNHEY, SMNVEV (reference sequence). CDR3 length: 13 residues. The CDR3 DNA sequence: TGTGCCACCGGGACATGGAAAGACAATGAGCAGTTCTTC. Its translation: CATGTWKDNEQFF.

The table lists this clonotype with many counts. This rearrangement joins TRBV6-8 to TRBJ2-7; TRBD2 is a possible D gene (6 bases). The germline V gene encodes CDR1 MNHGY and CDR2 SAAAGT. Trimming took 5 bases from V and 2 from J, leaving 10 bases between them. The CDR3 consists of 13 residues. Here the CDR3 DNA reads TGTGCCAGCAGTGTGGCGGGGACCTACGAGCAGTACTTC. Residues: CASSVAGTYEQYF.

Many counts were recorded for this clonotype. The rearrangement uses TRBV12-3 or TRBV12-4 and TRBJ2-1; 9 bases match TRBD2. The CDR3 is 16 amino acids. Trimming at V came to 8 bases and at J to 8 bases, leaving 16 bases not matched to a gene. CDR3 loop: CASHPGGGRGRDEQFF. The CDR3 nucleotides read TGTGCCAGCCACCCTGGGGGCGGGAGGGGTCGGGATGAGCAGTTCTTC.

This clonotype was picked up many times. This chain connects TRBV2 to TRBJ2-2; D might be TRBD2 (5 bases). This CDR3 has 16 residues. V was shortened by 6 bases and J by 4 bases, with 18 bases between the two germline ends. The germline V gene encodes CDR1 SNHLY and CDR2 FYNNEI. This CDR3 reads CASSDTRFRGTGELFF. CDR3 DNA: TGTGCCAGCAGCGATACTAGATTCCGGGGCACCGGGGAGCTGTTTTTT.

V is TRBV7-2 and J is TRBJ2-7, with TRBD2 matching 10 bases. This CDR3 has 16 residues. With 1 base clipped from V and 2 bases from J, the junction kept 5 bases outside the gene matches. Germline V gives CDR1 SGHTA, CDR2 FQGNSA. The CDR3 is CASSLGASGGPYEQYF. DNA of the CDR3: TGTGCCAGCAGCTTAGGGGCTAGCGGGGGCCCCTACGAGCAGTACTTC.

The table lists this clonotype with many counts. This chain uses TRBV5-1 with TRBJ2-5; D not certain. This CDR3 spans 12 amino acids. Germline-derived CDR1 and CDR2 are SGHRS and YFSETQ. V lost 0 bases, J lost 5 bases, and 5 bases lay in between. CDR3 DNA sequence: TGCGCCAGCAGCTTGGAAGGCGAGACCCAGTACTTC. Amino acids: CASSLEGETQYF.

V usage is TRBV6-5 and J usage is TRBJ1-1; 7 bases align to TRBD1. The germline CDR1 and CDR2 sequences are MNHEY and SVGAGI. The CDR3 length is 14 residues. J was trimmed by 4 bases and V by 7 bases; bases with no gene match: 9. The CDR3 region is CASKTGQLSTEAFF. The CDR3 DNA sequence: TGTGCCAGCAAAACGGGACAGCTCTCCACTGAAGCTTTCTTT.

This clonotype was detected many times. This sequence joins TRBV19 and TRBJ2-2, with 7 bases lining up with TRBD2. Looked up from germline, CDR1 is LNHDA and CDR2 is SQIVND (reference sequence). CDR3 size: 13 residues. After removal of 6 bases from V and 5 bases from J, the junction contained 3 bases not matched to a gene. As DNA, the CDR3 is TGTGCCAGTAGCCAAGCGGGGACCGGGGAGCTGTTTTTT. Encoded protein: CASSQAGTGELFF.

This clonotype has ten or more counts. This rearrangement joins TRBV28 to TRBJ1-2; D is perhaps TRBD1 (6 bases). V shed 8 bases and J shed 7 bases, with 17 bases lying between them. The CDR3 totals 13 residues. In germline, CDR1 is MDHEN, CDR2 SYDVKM. CDR3 protein: CASSPPGVGGYTF. In DNA, the CDR3 is TGTGCCAGCTCCCCTCCAGGGGTGGGTGGCTACACCTTC.

This clonotype was detected ten times or more. This chain connects TRBV28 to TRBJ2-7; D is unclear. This CDR3 region has 11 residues. V lost 6 bases and J lost 3, with 6 bases in between. Germline values: CDR1 MDHEN, CDR2 SYDVKM. The CDR3 nucleotides are TGTGCCAGCAGAGCCCTCTACGAGCAGTACTTC. Residues: CASRALYEQYF. The whole variable domain, filled in from reference TRBV28 and TRBJ2-7, reads DVKVTQSSRYLVKRTGEKVFLECVQDMDHENMFWYRQDPGLGLRLIYFSYDVKMKEKGDIPEGYSVSREKKERFSLILESASTNQTSMYLCASRALYEQYFGPGTRLTVT.

This clonotype occurred many times. V is TRBV7-2 and J is TRBJ2-7; 8 bases map to TRBD2. CDR1 SGHTA and CDR2 FQGNSA come from the germline V gene. The V and J ends lost 0 bases and 6 bases, in that order; junction bases with no gene match: 4. The CDR3 has 14 amino acids. The chain's CDR3 is CASSLALAGSEQYF. CDR3 sequence (DNA): TGTGCCAGCAGCTTAGCCCTAGCGGGTAGCGAGCAGTACTTC. Based on the CDR3 plus reference TRBV7-2 and TRBJ2-7, the full variable domain is GAGVSQSPSNKVTEKGKDVELRCDPISGHTALYWYRQSLGQGLEFLIYFQGNSAPDKSGLPSDRFSAERTGGSVSTLTIQRTQQEDSAVYLCASSLALAGSEQYFGPGTRLTVT.